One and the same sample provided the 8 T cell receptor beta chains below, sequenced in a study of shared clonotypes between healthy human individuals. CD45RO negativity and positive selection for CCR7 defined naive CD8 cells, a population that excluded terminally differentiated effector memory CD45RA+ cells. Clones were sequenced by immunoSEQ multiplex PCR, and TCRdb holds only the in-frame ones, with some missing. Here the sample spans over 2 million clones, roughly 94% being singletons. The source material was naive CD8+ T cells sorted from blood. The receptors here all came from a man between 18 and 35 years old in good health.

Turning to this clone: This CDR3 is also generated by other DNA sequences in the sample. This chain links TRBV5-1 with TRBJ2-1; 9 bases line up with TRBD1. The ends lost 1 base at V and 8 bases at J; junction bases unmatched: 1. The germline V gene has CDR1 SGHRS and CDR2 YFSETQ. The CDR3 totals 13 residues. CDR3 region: CASSLTGGDEQFF. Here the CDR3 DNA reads TGCGCCAGCAGCTTGACAGGGGGCGATGAGCAGTTCTTC.

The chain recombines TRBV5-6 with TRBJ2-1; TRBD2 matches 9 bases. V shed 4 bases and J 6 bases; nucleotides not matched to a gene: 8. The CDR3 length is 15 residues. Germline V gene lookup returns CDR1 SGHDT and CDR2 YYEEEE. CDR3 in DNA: TGTGCCAGCAGCCGGACTAGCGAGGGGGCCAATGAGCAGTTCTTC. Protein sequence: CASSRTSEGANEQFF.

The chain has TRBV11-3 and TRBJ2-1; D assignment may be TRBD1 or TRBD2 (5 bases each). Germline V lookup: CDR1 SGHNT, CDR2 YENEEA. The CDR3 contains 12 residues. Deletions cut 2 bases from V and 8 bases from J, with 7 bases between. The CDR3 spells CASSLMGDEQFF. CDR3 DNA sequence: TGTGCCAGCAGCTTAATGGGGGATGAGCAGTTCTTC.

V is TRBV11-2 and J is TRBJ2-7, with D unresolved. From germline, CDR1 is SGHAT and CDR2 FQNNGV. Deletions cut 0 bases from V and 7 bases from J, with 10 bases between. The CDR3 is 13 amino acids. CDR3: CASSLDISVEQYF. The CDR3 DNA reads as TGTGCCAGCAGCTTAGATATTTCGGTGGAGCAGTACTTC.

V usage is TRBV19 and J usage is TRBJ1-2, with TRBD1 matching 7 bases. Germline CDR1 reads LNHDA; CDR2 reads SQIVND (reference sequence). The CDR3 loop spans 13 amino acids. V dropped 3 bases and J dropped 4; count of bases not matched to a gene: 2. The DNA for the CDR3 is TGTGCCAGTAGTATCGGACAGGTCTATGGCTACACCTTC. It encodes CASSIGQVYGYTF.

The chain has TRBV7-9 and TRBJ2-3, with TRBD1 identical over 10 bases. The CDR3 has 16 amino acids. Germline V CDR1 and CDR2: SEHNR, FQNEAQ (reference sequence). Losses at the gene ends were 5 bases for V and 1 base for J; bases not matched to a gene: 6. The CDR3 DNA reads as TGTGCCAGCAGCCCCCGACAGGGGGCGGGCACAGATACGCAGTATTTT. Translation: CASSPRQGAGTDTQYF. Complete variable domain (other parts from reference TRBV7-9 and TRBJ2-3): DTGVSQNPRHKITKRGQNVTFRCDPISEHNRLYWYRQTLGQGPEFLTYFQNEAQLEKSRLLSDRFSAERPKGSFSTLEIQRTEQGDSAMYLCASSPRQGAGTDTQYFGPGTRLTVL.

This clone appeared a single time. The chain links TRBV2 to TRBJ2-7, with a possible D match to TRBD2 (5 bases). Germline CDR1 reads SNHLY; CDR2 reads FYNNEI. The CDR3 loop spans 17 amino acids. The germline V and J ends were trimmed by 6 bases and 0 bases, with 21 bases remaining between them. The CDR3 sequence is CASRFTREVATSYEQYF. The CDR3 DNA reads TGTGCCAGCAGATTTACTCGGGAAGTAGCGACCTCCTACGAGCAGTACTTC.

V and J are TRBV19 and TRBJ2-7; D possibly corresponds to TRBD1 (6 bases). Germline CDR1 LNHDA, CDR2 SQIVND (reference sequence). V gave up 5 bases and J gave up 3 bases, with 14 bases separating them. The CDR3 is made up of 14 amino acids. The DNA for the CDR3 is TGTGCCAGTAGTCCTACAGGGCCTCACTACGAGCAGTACTTC. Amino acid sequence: CASSPTGPHYEQYF.